This T cell receptor beta chain was recovered during a study of identical twins. A note on this clonotype: Its antigen is unknown.

The CDR3 length is 14 residues. Germline V gene lookup returns CDR1 DFQATT and CDR2 SNEGSKA (reference sequence). Germline trimming cut 3 bases from V and 6 bases from J; bases unmatched to any gene: 7. TCRdb reprocessed the 5' RACE reads via MiXCR and lists one record per CDR3 protein. The repertoire holds about 470,000 distinct CDR3 sequences, with 24% as singletons. General study points: The same donors were not followed; conclusions instead depended on cross-sectional statistical analysis. Models came in too low on out-of-frame TCR alpha sharing in monozygotic twins. In zero-insertion analyses, partial confounding could arise from invariant MAIT and iNKT cells.

In addition, the sample was reused for a study of T cells expressing NK-cell markers. That paper adds: Among four donors, these clonotypes also ranked first in the CD3+CD56-NKG2C+ fraction.

The chain joins TRBV20-1 to TRBJ2-1; 8 bases map to TRBD2. This sequence was found in a woman aged 18-35 years in good health. Sequencing was performed on CD4+ T cells sorted from blood. Written as DNA, the CDR3 is TGCAGTGCTAGCCTCGGGACTAGGGCCAATGAGCAGTTCTTC. Its translation is CSASLGTRANEQFF.